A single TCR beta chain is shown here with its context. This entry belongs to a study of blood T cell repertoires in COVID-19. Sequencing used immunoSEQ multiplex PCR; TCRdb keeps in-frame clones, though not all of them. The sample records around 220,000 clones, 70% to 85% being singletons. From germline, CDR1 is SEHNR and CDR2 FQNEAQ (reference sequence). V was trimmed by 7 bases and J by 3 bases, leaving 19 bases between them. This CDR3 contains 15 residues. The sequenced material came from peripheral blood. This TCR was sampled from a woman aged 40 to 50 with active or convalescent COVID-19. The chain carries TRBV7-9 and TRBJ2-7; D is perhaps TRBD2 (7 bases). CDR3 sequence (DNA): TGTGCCAGCACCAACGGGGGGCCCTCCCGCTACGAGCAGTACTTC. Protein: CASTNGGPSRYEQYF.